The 31 T cell receptor beta chains below were found in one sample sequenced in a study of blood T cells in healthy people across ages. Combining a sample-barcoded 5' primer with a J-beta primer mix, a second PCR ran for roughly 6 to 12 cycles. Each CDR3 protein is one row after TCRdb ran MiXCR on the 5' RACE reads. In the table there are approximately 830,000 distinct CDR3 sequences, roughly 60% of which are singletons. The sequencing sample was made of blood. These receptors were collected from a man aged 25-40 years in good health.

The J gene is TRBJ2-3, the V gene TRBV11-3; D possibly corresponds to TRBD2 (7 bases). This CDR3 has 15 residues. In germline, CDR1 is SGHNT, CDR2 YENEEA. Trimming stripped 1 base from V and 8 bases from J, with 16 bases between. CDR3 sequence (DNA): TGTGCCAGCAGCTTAGGGCCGGGGGGCCATAGTACGCAGTATTTT. Amino acids: CASSLGPGGHSTQYF.

The chain couples TRBV7-2 to TRBJ2-5, with 16 positions matching TRBD2. The germline gives CDR1 SGHTA, CDR2 FQGNSA. J lost 4 bases, V lost 0 bases, and 11 bases had no gene match. The CDR3 contains 20 residues. Here the CDR3 DNA reads TGTGCCAGCAGCTTAGCTGGGACTAGCGGGGGGGCCGTAAGGGGAGAGACCCAGTACTTC. Translating it yields CASSLAGTSGGAVRGETQYF.

This clonotype showed up just a few times. The rearrangement joins TRBV5-1 to TRBJ2-7; TRBD1 is a possible D gene (5 bases). V shed 0 bases and J shed 2 bases, with 9 bases lying between them. Germline CDR1 and CDR2: SGHRS and YFSETQ. CDR3 length: 14 residues. CDR3 coding DNA: TGCGCCAGCAGCTTGGTTCAGGGTACCTACGAGCAGTACTTC. This translates into CASSLVQGTYEQYF. The full variable domain, completed using reference TRBV5-1 and TRBJ2-7, is KAGVTQTPRYLIKTRGQQVTLSCSPISGHRSVSWYQQTPGQGLQFLFEYFSETQRNKGNFPGRFSGRQFSNSRSEMNVSTLELGDSALYLCASSLVQGTYEQYFGPGTRLTVT.

This clonotype is labeled as medium-sized (0.01 to 0.1%). V usage is TRBV6-2 or TRBV6-3 and J usage is TRBJ1-2; D unclear. The CDR3 totals 13 residues. Germline CDR1 and CDR2: MNHEY and SVGEGT. V dropped 5 bases and J dropped 8 bases, with 15 bases sitting between them. The CDR3 bases are TGTGCCAGCAGTAGGGCCGTCGACGGGGGCTACACCTTC. Encoded protein: CASSRAVDGGYTF.

The V call is TRBV27, the J call TRBJ2-1; 10 nucleotides line up with TRBD2. After removal of 6 bases from V and 1 base from J, the junction contained 6 bases not matched to a gene. CDR1 MNHEY and CDR2 SMNVEV come from the germline V gene (reference sequence). The CDR3 runs to 16 residues. The CDR3 loop is CASSPYSGGSYNEQFF. The CDR3 nucleotides are TGTGCCAGCAGCCCCTATAGCGGGGGGTCCTACAATGAGCAGTTCTTC.

The V gene is TRBV6-5, the J gene TRBJ2-7; D is undetermined. The better agreement between TRBJ2-5 and the DNA end casts doubt on the J call. The CDR3 runs 13 residues. Germline loops: CDR1 MNHEY, CDR2 SVGAGI. This CDR3 reads CATHFMGTETQYF. DNA for the CDR3: TGTGCCACCCACTTTATGGGTACGGAGACCCAGTACTTC.

A note on this clonotype: At one boundary the junction diverges from the germline segment, which might be a read error. This chain links TRBV7-7 with TRBJ2-1, with TRBD2 identical over 10 bases. CDR3 size: 15 residues. Germline V lookup: CDR1 SSHAT, CDR2 FNYEAQ (reference sequence). Here the CDR3 DNA reads TGTGCCGGCAGCTTAAGCGGGGGGGCTCTCAATGAGCAGTTCTTC. It is translated as CAGSLSGGALNEQFF.

The chain carries TRBV6-1 and TRBJ1-2; D is uncertain. The V gene's germline CDR1 is MNHNS and CDR2 SASEGT. CDR3 size: 12 residues. Trimming removed 2 bases at V and 8 bases at J, with 9 bases between. The CDR3, as DNA: TGTGCCAGCAGTGAATCTGGGTGGGGCTACACCTTC. Amino acid sequence: CASSESGWGYTF.

V gene TRBV16 combines with J gene TRBJ2-3; D tentatively reads TRBD1 or TRBD2 (5 bases each). Trimming stripped 5 bases from V and 11 bases from J, with 14 bases between. CDR3 length equals 12 residues. The germline V gene has CDR1 KGHSY and CDR2 FQNENV. The CDR3 loop is CASSRGPSEQYF. The CDR3 region has the DNA TGTGCCAGCAGCAGGGGACCTAGTGAGCAGTATTTT. The full variable domain, completed using reference TRBV16 and TRBJ2-3, is GEEVAQTPKHLVRGEGQKAKLYCAPIKGHSYVFWYQQVLKNEFKFLISFQNENVFDETGMPKERFSAKCLPNSPCSLEIQATKLEDSAVYFCASSRGPSEQYFGPGTRLTVL.

The rearrangement links TRBV2 to TRBJ2-7; 7 bases agree with TRBD1. This CDR3 region has 14 residues. CDR1 and CDR2 from the germline V gene are SNHLY and FYNNEI. J gave up 0 bases and V 6 bases, and 5 bases lay outside the gene matches. CDR3 in DNA: TGTGCCAGCAGAACCGGGACAGACTCCTACGAGCAGTACTTC. Residues: CASRTGTDSYEQYF.

This clonotype was recorded only once. The CDR3 region is CASSDQNTGELFF. DNA for the CDR3: TGTGCCAGCAGCGACCAGAACACCGGGGAGCTGTTTTTT. The V gene is TRBV9, the J gene TRBJ2-2; D gene ambiguous. This CDR3 contains 13 residues. The germline V gene encodes CDR1 SGDLS and CDR2 YYNGEE. V lost 3 bases to trimming and J lost 1 base, with 4 bases between them.

This clonotype has just a few counts. V is TRBV14 and J is TRBJ2-1, with D unresolved. V was pared by 4 bases and J by 2 bases, with 12 bases between. The CDR3 is 15 amino acids. Germline V lookup: CDR1 SGHDN, CDR2 FVKESK. The CDR3 is CASSRTWSPYNEQFF. The CDR3 coding sequence is TGTGCCAGCAGCCGGACCTGGAGCCCCTACAATGAGCAGTTCTTC.

The table lists this clonotype with a few counts. The chain joins TRBV6-5 to TRBJ2-7; D might be TRBD1 or TRBD2, each matching 7 bases. V was clipped by 2 bases and J by 2 bases, with 13 bases between them. The CDR3 sequence is 15 residues long. CDR1 MNHEY and CDR2 SVGAGI come from the germline V gene. CDR3 residues: CASSYGRGGTYEQYF. CDR3 DNA sequence: TGTGCCAGCAGTTACGGCAGGGGGGGTACCTACGAGCAGTACTTC.

The chain joins TRBV12-3 or TRBV12-4 to TRBJ2-7, with D possibly being TRBD1 (6 bases). The CDR3 length is 17 residues. V lost 7 bases and J 0 bases, leaving 22 bases between the germline ends. CDR3 residues: CASIQGQARPDSYEQYF. The CDR3 DNA is TGTGCCAGCATTCAGGGGCAGGCGCGGCCGGACTCCTACGAGCAGTACTTC.

The chain uses TRBV14 and TRBJ1-2; 8 positions agree with TRBD1. Per germline, CDR1 SGHDN and CDR2 FVKESK. The CDR3 runs to 18 residues. J gave up 7 bases and V 5 bases, and 21 bases lay outside the gene matches. The CDR3 region is CASSSPGQGGRNCAGYTF. Here the CDR3 DNA reads TGTGCCAGCAGCAGTCCCGGACAGGGAGGGAGGAACTGTGCTGGCTACACCTTC.

The gene calls are TRBV9 and TRBJ2-7, with 8 positions matching TRBD1. V shed 4 bases, J shed 1 base, and the junction held 4 bases outside the gene matches. The CDR3 sequence is 14 residues long. The germline CDR1 and CDR2 sequences are SGDLS and YYNGEE. The CDR3 loop is CASSIRTGSYEQYF. CDR3 sequence (DNA): TGTGCCAGCAGCATAAGGACAGGGTCCTACGAGCAGTACTTC.

The chain recombines TRBV12-3 or TRBV12-4 with TRBJ2-7; D is uncertain. The V and J ends lost 7 bases and 1 base respectively, with 14 bases between them. The CDR3 has 14 residues. The CDR3 bases are TGTGCCAGCAATCTCGGCTGGGGTTCCTACGAGCAGTACTTC. It yields the protein CASNLGWGSYEQYF.

The chain combines TRBV27 with TRBJ2-7; 9 nucleotides match TRBD1. This CDR3 spans 15 amino acids. V was clipped by 2 bases and J by 7 bases; unmatched bases: 9. The V gene's germline CDR1 is MNHEY and CDR2 SMNVEV (reference sequence). CDR3 in amino acids: CASSLPGQGSREQYF. CDR3 nucleotides: TGTGCCAGCAGTTTACCGGGACAGGGTAGTAGAGAGCAGTACTTC.

The rearrangement links TRBV28 to TRBJ2-7; 9 bases align to TRBD2. This CDR3 contains 16 residues. Per germline, CDR1 MDHEN and CDR2 SYDVKM. Trimming cost V 5 bases and J 5 bases; bases outside gene matches: 13. CDR3 sequence: CASSPFRAGGHHEQYF. Here the CDR3 DNA reads TGTGCCAGCAGTCCCTTTAGGGCGGGGGGGCACCACGAGCAGTACTTC.

The chain joins TRBV5-1 to TRBJ2-7; either TRBD1 or TRBD2 may fit D (6 bases each). Near its end, the DNA agrees better with TRBJ2-5, so the J call may be wrong. The CDR3 is 15 residues long. The germline V gene has CDR1 SGHRS and CDR2 YFSETQ. The chain's CDR3 is CASSLIGGNQETQYF. The CDR3 DNA reads TGCGCCAGCAGCTTGATCGGGGGCAATCAAGAGACCCAGTACTTC.

This chain connects TRBV28 to TRBJ2-3, with 8 bases lining up with TRBD2. Germline V gene data show CDR1 as MDHEN and CDR2 as SYDVKM. V dropped 5 bases and J dropped 4; count of bases not matched to a gene: 11. The CDR3 consists of 16 residues. The CDR3 bases are TGTGCCAGCAGTAAAACCGGGACTAGAAAGGCAGATACGCAGTATTTT. As protein: CASSKTGTRKADTQYF.

This clonotype was counted a few times. V usage is TRBV4-3 and J usage is TRBJ2-7, with D unclear. Germline loops: CDR1 LGHNA, CDR2 YSLEER. This CDR3 spans 15 amino acids. Trimming stripped 5 bases from V and 1 base from J, with 15 bases between. This CDR3 is CASSSLPGDSYEQYF. CDR3 nucleotides: TGCGCCAGCAGCTCCTTACCAGGCGATTCCTACGAGCAGTACTTC.

This clonotype was recorded a few times. The V call is TRBV6-2 or TRBV6-3, the J call TRBJ2-1; TRBD2 is a possible D gene (6 bases). Germline loops: CDR1 MNHEY, CDR2 SVGEGT. V lost 5 bases and J 7 bases, leaving 15 bases between the germline ends. CDR3 length equals 14 residues. The CDR3 region has the DNA TGTGCCAGCAGTGCGTCGACTAGGTTGAATGAGCAGTTCTTC. This sequence encodes CASSASTRLNEQFF.

This chain links TRBV6-5 with TRBJ2-4; 10 nucleotides align to TRBD1. Germline V lookup: CDR1 MNHEY, CDR2 SVGAGI. Germline trimming cut 4 bases from V and 0 bases from J; bases unmatched to any gene: 6. The CDR3 extends over 17 amino acids. CDR3 sequence (DNA): TGTGCCAGCAGTTCAGGGACAGGGGAAGTAGCCAAAAACATTCAGTACTTC. Translated: CASSSGTGEVAKNIQYF.

This clonotype turned up a few times. The V call is TRBV20-1, the J call TRBJ2-1; 11 bases are shared with TRBD1. The length of the CDR3 is 15 residues. Germline trimming cut 1 base from V and 5 bases from J; bases unmatched to any gene: 4. Per germline, CDR1 DFQATT and CDR2 SNEGSKA (reference sequence). The CDR3 region is CSARGGTGGNNEQFF. Here the CDR3 DNA reads TGCAGTGCTAGAGGAGGGACAGGGGGGAACAATGAGCAGTTCTTC.

The V gene is TRBV5-1, the J gene TRBJ1-5; D is unresolved. The CDR3 has 13 amino acids. The V end was cut by 0 bases, the J end by 8 bases, with 9 bases between. Germline CDR1 reads SGHRS; CDR2 reads YFSETQ. The CDR3 bases are TGCGCCAGCAGCTTGGAGGGCGGCGAGCCCCAGCATTTT. Its translation is CASSLEGGEPQHF.

CDR3 bases: TGCAGTGCTACGTATCTGAGCACCTACGAGCAGTTCTTC. Protein: CSATYLSTYEQFF. The chain employs TRBV20-1 and TRBJ2-1, with D unclear. CDR1 DFQATT and CDR2 SNEGSKA come from the germline V gene (reference sequence). The V end was cut by 4 bases, the J end by 10 bases, with 17 bases between. The CDR3 runs to 13 residues.

This chain connects TRBV21-1 to TRBJ2-1. TRBV21-1 is noted as a pseudogene. The CDR3 covers 16 residues. The CDR3 coding sequence is TGTGCCAGCAGCAAAGTGTGCCTTGTCTCCTACAATGAGCAGTTCTTC. It encodes CASSKVCLVSYNEQFF.

The rearrangement uses TRBV14 and TRBJ1-1; D is uncertain. V was pared by 0 bases and J by 2 bases, with 10 bases between. The CDR3 runs 15 residues. Germline V lookup: CDR1 SGHDN, CDR2 FVKESK. The CDR3 DNA is TGTGCCAGCAGCCAAGAACTCGGGGAAAACACTGAAGCTTTCTTT. It encodes CASSQELGENTEAFF. The full variable domain, rest sourced from reference TRBV14 and TRBJ1-1, is EAGVTQFPSHSVIEKGQTVTLRCDPISGHDNLYWYRRVMGKEIKFLLHFVKESKQDESGMPNNRFLAERTGGTYSTLKVQPAELEDSGVYFCASSQELGENTEAFFGQGTRLTVV.

The V and J genes are TRBV5-1 and TRBJ2-2; 14 bases match TRBD2. The length of the CDR3 is 18 residues. Trimming cost V 5 bases and J 4 bases; bases outside gene matches: 10. Germline values: CDR1 SGHRS, CDR2 YFSETQ. CDR3 region: CASSYGLAGGRGTGELFF. The CDR3 nucleotides read TGCGCCAGCAGTTACGGACTAGCGGGGGGACGAGGCACCGGGGAGCTGTTTTTT.

The gene calls are TRBV12-3 or TRBV12-4 and TRBJ2-3; 10 nucleotides align to TRBD2. The CDR3 spans 13 residues. The V segment lost 7 bases and the J segment 4 bases; nucleotides outside the gene matches: 2. Written as DNA, the CDR3 is TGTGCCAGCACTAGCGGGGGCCCAGATACGCAGTATTTT. Translated, it gives CASTSGGPDTQYF.